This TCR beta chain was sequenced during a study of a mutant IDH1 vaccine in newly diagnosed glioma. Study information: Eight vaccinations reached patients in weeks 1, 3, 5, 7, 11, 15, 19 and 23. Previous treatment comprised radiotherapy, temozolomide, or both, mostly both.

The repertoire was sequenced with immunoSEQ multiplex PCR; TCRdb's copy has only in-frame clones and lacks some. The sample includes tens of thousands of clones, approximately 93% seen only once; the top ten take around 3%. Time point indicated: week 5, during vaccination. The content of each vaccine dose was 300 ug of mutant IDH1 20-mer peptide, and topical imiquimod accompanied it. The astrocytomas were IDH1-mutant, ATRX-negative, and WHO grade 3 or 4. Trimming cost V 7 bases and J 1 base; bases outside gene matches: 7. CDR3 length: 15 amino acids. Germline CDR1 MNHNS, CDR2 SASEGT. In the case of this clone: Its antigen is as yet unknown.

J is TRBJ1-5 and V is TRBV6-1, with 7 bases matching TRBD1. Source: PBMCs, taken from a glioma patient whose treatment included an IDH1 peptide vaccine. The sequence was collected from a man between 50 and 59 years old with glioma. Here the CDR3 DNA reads TGTGCCAGCATAGGAGGGGGCGGGAGCAATCAGCCCCAGCATTTT. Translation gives CASIGGGGSNQPQHF.